This entry lists 10 T cell receptor beta chains sequenced from one sample in a study of Graves' ophthalmopathy and Graves' hyperthyroidism. CDR3 regions of TCR beta were amplified from RNA transcripts. In the first round, RT-PCR was carried out with HTBI primers, and a multiplex PCR formed the second round. TCRdb analysed the multiplex PCR reads with MiXCR anew, one entry per CDR3 protein. The table has about 640,000 distinct CDR3 sequences, about 38% seen once. Sample: peripheral blood. Every receptor here comes from an adult man with Graves' ophthalmopathy.

This clonotype occurred a few times. This rearrangement joins TRBV10-1 to TRBJ2-7, with 10 bases matching TRBD2. J was trimmed by 1 base and V by 5 bases; bases with no gene match: 8. The CDR3 totals 16 residues. The V gene's germline CDR1 is WNHNN and CDR2 SYGVQD (reference sequence). CDR3 coding DNA: TGCGCCAGCAGTCCCACCAGCGGGGGGGGGTCCTACGAGCAGTACTTC. Amino acid sequence: CASSPTSGGGSYEQYF.

The chain recombines TRBV25-1 with TRBJ1-2; 9 nucleotides line up with TRBD1. The CDR3 sequence is 14 residues long. CDR1 is MGHDK and CDR2 is SYGVNS in the germline V gene. Trimming at V came to 10 bases and at J to 4 bases, leaving 10 bases not matched to a gene. CDR3 sequence reads: CATRAGTGTYGYTF. The DNA of the CDR3 is TGTGCCACCAGAGCCGGGACAGGGACCTATGGCTACACCTTC.

This clonotype was recorded at least ten times. This chain links TRBV20-1 with TRBJ1-6; 7 bases line up with TRBD1. The germline V gene has CDR1 DFQATT and CDR2 SNEGSKA (reference sequence). CDR3 length equals 14 residues. Trimming removed 3 bases from V and 10 bases from J; junction bases left unmatched: 9. The CDR3 loop is CSASRNRGGSPLHF. Here the CDR3 DNA reads TGCAGTGCTAGCCGGAACAGGGGAGGCTCACCCCTCCACTTT.

The chain's CDR3 is CAISETRHTNTEAFF. As DNA, the CDR3 is TGTGCCATCAGTGAGACAAGACACACTAACACTGAAGCTTTCTTT. This chain joins TRBV10-3 and TRBJ1-1; the D is unclear. V gave up 2 bases and J gave up 2 bases, with 12 bases separating them. Per the germline V gene, CDR1 is ENHRY and CDR2 is SYGVKD. The CDR3 runs 15 residues.

This chain joins TRBV29-1 and TRBJ1-2, with 8 bases fitting TRBD1. Germline values: CDR1 SQVTM, CDR2 ANQGSEA. J gave up 6 bases and V 8 bases, and 8 bases lay outside the gene matches. The CDR3 has 12 residues. CDR3 region: CSTGGGKDGYTF. The CDR3 DNA reads as TGCAGCACAGGGGGAGGGAAGGATGGCTACACCTTC.

V gene TRBV7-6 combines with J gene TRBJ2-3; TRBD2 matches 12 bases. The junction had 5 bases not matched to a gene; V was cut back by 5 bases and J by 5 bases. This CDR3 region has 15 residues. The germline gives CDR1 SGHVS, CDR2 FNYEAQ. CDR3 loop: CASSKTSGGQDTQYF. Written as DNA, the CDR3 is TGTGCCAGCAGCAAGACTAGCGGGGGCCAAGATACGCAGTATTTT. Full variable domain (rest looked up from reference TRBV7-6 and TRBJ2-3): GAGVSQSPRYKVTKRGQDVALRCDPISGHVSLYWYRQALGQGPEFLTYFNYEAQQDKSGLPNDRFSAERPEGSISTLTIQRTEQRDSAMYRCASSKTSGGQDTQYFGPGTRLTVL.

This CDR3 reads CSAGGGLYQETQYF. CDR3 bases: TGCAGCGCCGGAGGGGGACTGTACCAAGAGACCCAGTACTTC. The genes are TRBV29-1 and TRBJ2-5, with D perhaps TRBD1 or TRBD2 (6 bases each). Per the germline V gene, CDR1 is SQVTM and CDR2 is ANQGSEA. This CDR3 comprises 14 residues. Trimming removed 7 bases from V and 0 bases from J, with 15 bases in between. The complete variable domain, with remaining parts taken from reference TRBV29-1 and TRBJ2-5, reads SAVISQKPSRDICQRGTSLTIQCQVDSQVTMMFWYRQQPGQSLTLIATANQGSEATYESGFVIDKFPISRPNLTFSTLTVSNMSPEDSSIYLCSAGGGLYQETQYFGPGTRLLVL.

This clonotype has a count of ten or more. The chain is built from TRBV29-1 and TRBJ1-1; D is perhaps TRBD1 (6 bases). Trimming cost V 6 bases and J 0 bases, with 14 bases left between them. The CDR3 is 14 residues long. CDR1 SQVTM and CDR2 ANQGSEA come from the germline V gene. CDR3 region: CSVAGQNMNTEAFF. Here the CDR3 DNA reads TGCAGCGTCGCCGGACAGAACATGAACACTGAAGCTTTCTTT.

With regard to this clonotype: Mismatch with germline at one junction end may stem from a read error. The V gene is TRBV15, the J gene TRBJ1-2; TRBD1 matches at 8 bases. From germline, CDR1 is LNHNV and CDR2 YYDKDF (reference sequence). The CDR3 consists of 14 residues. The CDR3 nucleotides read TGCGCCACCAGCAGAGACCCAGGGGGCGCCGGCTACACCTTC. Protein sequence: CATSRDPGGAGYTF.

The CDR3 reads CAISEVGAQSPLHF. The CDR3 DNA follows: TGTGCCATCAGTGAGGTAGGGGCTCAGTCACCCCTCCACTTT. The chain employs TRBV10-3 and TRBJ1-6; the D gene is possibly TRBD1 (5 bases). The germline CDR1 and CDR2 sequences are ENHRY and SYGVKD. There are 14 residues in the CDR3. Trimming shortened V by 2 bases and J by 10 bases, and 12 bases separated the two germline ends.